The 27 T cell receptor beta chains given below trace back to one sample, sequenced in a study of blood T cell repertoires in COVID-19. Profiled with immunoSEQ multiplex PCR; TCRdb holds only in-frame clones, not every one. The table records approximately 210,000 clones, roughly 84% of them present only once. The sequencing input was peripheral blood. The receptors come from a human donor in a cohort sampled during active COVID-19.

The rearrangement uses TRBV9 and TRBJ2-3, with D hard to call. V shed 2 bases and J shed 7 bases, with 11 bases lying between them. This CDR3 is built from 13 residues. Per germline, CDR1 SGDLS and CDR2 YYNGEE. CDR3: CASSVAQLNTQYF. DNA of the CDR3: TGTGCCAGCAGCGTGGCACAATTGAATACGCAGTATTTT. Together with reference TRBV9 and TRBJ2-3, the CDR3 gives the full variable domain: DSGVTQTPKHLITATGQRVTLRCSPRSGDLSVYWYQQSLDQGLQFLIQYYNGEERAKGNILERFSAQQFPDLHSELNLSSLELGDSALYFCASSVAQLNTQYFGPGTRLTVL.

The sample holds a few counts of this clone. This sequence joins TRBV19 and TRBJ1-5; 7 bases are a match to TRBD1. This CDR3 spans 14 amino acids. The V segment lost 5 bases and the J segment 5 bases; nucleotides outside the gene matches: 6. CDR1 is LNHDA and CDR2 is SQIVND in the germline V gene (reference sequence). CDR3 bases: TGTGCCAGTAGTGGATGGGACAGTGATCAGCCCCAGCATTTT. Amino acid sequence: CASSGWDSDQPQHF.

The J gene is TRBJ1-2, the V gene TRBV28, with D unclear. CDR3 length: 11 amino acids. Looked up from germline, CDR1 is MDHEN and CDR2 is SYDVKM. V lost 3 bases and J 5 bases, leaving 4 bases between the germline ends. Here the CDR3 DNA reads TGTGCCAGCAGTTTGTCGTATGGCTACACCTTC. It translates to CASSLSYGYTF.

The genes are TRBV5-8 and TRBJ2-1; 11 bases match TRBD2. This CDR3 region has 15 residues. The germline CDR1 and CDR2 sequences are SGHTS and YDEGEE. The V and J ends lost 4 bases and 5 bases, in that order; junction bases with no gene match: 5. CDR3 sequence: CASSPGTSGDNEQFF. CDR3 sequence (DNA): TGTGCCAGCAGCCCAGGGACTAGCGGAGACAATGAGCAGTTCTTC.

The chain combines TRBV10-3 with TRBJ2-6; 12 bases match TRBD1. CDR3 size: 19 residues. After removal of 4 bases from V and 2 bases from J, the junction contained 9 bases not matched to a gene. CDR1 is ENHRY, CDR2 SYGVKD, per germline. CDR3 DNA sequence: TGTGCCATCAGTGCCCAAACCGGGACAGGGGGCACTGGGGCCAACGTCCTGACTTTC. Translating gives CAISAQTGTGGTGANVLTF.

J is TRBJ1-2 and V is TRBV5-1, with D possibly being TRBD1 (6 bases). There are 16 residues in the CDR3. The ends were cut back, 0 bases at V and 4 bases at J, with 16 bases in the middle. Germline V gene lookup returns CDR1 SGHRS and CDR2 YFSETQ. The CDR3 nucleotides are TGCGCCAGCAGCTTGGCCACAGGGACCTCCCTCTATGGCTACACCTTC. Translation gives CASSLATGTSLYGYTF.

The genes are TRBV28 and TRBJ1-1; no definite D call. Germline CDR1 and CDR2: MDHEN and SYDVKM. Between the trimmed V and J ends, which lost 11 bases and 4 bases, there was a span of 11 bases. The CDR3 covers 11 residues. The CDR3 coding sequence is TGTGCCGCCAACCGGGGCACTGAAGCTTTCTTT. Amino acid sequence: CAANRGTEAFF.

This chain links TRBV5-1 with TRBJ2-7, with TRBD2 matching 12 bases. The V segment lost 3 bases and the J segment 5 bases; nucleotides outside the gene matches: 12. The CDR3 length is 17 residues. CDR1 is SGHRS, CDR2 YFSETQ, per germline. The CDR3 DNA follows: TGCGCCAGCAGCTCTGTGACTAGCGGGAGAGTGGCCAACGAGCAGTACTTC. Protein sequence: CASSSVTSGRVANEQYF.

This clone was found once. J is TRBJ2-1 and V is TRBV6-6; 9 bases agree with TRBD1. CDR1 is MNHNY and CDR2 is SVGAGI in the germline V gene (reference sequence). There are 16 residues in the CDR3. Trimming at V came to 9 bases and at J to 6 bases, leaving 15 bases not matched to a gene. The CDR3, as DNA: TGTGCCAGTCATGGTAGCCGGACAGGGGCCTCCAATGAGCAGTTCTTC. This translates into CASHGSRTGASNEQFF.

CDR3 sequence (DNA): TGTGCCAGCAGCTTGGACGGGTCGGGGGGAGGTGGCTATGGCTACACCTTC. It specifies CASSLDGSGGGGYGYTF. The chain uses TRBV5-5 and TRBJ1-2; D perhaps matches TRBD1 (5 bases). This CDR3 region has 17 residues. CDR1 and CDR2 from the germline V gene are SGHKS and YYEKEE (reference sequence). V was trimmed by 0 bases and J by 4 bases, leaving 19 bases between them.

The DNA for the CDR3 is TGTGCCAGTACTAAGGGGGCCTATAATTCACCCCTCCACTTT. The encoded protein is CASTKGAYNSPLHF. The V and J genes are TRBV19 and TRBJ1-6, with D possibly matching TRBD1 (6 bases). Trimming shortened V by 7 bases and J by 2 bases, and 9 bases separated the two germline ends. This CDR3 is built from 14 residues. Germline values: CDR1 LNHDA, CDR2 SQIVND (reference sequence).

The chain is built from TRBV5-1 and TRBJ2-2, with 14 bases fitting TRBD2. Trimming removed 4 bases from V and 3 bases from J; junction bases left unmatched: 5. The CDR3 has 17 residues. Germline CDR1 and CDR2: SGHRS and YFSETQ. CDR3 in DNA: TGCGCCAGCAGCATGGGACTAGCGGGAGTCCACACCGGGGAGCTGTTTTTT. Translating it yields CASSMGLAGVHTGELFF.

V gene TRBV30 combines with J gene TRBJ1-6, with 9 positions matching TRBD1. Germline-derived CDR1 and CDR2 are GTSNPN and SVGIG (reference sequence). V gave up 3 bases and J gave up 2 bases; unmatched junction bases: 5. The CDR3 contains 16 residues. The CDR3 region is CAWRSQGATYNSPLHF. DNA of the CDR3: TGTGCCTGGAGGTCACAGGGGGCGACCTATAATTCACCCCTCCACTTT.

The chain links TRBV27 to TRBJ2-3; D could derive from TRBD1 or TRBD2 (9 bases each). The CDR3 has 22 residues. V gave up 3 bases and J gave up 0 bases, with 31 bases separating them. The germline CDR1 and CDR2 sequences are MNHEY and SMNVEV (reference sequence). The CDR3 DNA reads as TGTGCCAGCAGTTTCGACCGGGACAGGGTTAGCGGGAGAGTATCTAGCACAGATACGCAGTATTTT. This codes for CASSFDRDRVSGRVSSTDTQYF.

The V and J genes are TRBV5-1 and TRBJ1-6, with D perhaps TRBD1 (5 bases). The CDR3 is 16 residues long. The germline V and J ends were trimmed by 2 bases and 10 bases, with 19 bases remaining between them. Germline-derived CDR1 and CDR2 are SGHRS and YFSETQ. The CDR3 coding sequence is TGCGCCAGCAGCTTTTCATCTCAGGGAACTATGTCACCCCTCCACTTT. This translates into CASSFSSQGTMSPLHF.

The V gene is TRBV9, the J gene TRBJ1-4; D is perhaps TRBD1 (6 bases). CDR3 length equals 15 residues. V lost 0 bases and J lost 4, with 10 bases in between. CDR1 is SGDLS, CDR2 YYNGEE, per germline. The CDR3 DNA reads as TGTGCCAGCAGCGTAGCTACAGGGCTTAATGAAAAACTGTTTTTT. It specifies CASSVATGLNEKLFF.

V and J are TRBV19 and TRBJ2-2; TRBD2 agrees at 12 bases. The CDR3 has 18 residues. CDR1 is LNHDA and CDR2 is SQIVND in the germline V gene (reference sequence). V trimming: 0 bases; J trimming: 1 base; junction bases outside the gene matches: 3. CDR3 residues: CASSIDLLAGGNTGELFF. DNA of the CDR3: TGTGCCAGTAGTATAGATCTACTAGCGGGGGGGAACACCGGGGAGCTGTTTTTT.

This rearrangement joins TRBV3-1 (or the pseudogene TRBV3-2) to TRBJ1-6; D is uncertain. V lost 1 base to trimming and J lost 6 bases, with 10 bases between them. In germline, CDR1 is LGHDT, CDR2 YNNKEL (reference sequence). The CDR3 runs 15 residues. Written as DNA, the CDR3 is TGTGCCAGCAGCCAAGTTGGTGAGGGTAATTCACCCCTCCACTTT. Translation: CASSQVGEGNSPLHF.

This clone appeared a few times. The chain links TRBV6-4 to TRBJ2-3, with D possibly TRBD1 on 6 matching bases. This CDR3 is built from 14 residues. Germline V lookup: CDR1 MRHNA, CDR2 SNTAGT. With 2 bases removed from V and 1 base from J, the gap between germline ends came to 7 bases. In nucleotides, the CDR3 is TGTGCCAGCAGTGACGGGGGCCGCACAGATACGCAGTATTTT. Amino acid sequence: CASSDGGRTDTQYF.

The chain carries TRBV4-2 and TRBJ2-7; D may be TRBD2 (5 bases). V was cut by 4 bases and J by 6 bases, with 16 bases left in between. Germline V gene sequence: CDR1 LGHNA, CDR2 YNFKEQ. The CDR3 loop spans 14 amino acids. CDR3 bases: TGTGCCAGCAGCCTCCAACTAGGACTCGGCGAGCAGTACTTC. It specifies CASSLQLGLGEQYF.

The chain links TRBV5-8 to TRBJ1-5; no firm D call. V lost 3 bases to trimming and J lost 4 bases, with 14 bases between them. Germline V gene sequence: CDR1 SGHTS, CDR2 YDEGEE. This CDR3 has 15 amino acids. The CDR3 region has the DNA TGTGCCAGCAGCTCTCGCGTGAATCCAAATCAGCCCCAGCATTTT. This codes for CASSSRVNPNQPQHF.

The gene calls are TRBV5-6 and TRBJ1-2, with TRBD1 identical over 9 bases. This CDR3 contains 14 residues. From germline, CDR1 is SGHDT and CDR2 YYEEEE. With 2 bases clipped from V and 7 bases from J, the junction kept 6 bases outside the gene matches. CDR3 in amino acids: CASSFTGGGVGYTF. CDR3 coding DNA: TGTGCCAGCAGCTTCACAGGGGGCGGCGTTGGCTACACCTTC.

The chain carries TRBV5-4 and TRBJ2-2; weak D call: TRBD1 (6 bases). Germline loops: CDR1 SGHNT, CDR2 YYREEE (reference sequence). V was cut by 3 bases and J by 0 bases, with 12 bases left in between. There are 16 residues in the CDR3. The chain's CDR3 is CASSSETGPNTGELFF. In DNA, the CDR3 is TGTGCCAGCAGCTCTGAGACAGGTCCGAACACCGGGGAGCTGTTTTTT.

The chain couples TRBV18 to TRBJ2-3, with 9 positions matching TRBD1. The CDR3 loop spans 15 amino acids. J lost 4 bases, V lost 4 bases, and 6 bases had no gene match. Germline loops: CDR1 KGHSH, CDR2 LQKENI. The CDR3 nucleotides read TGTGCCAGCTCACTCGGGACAGGGATCCCAGATACGCAGTATTTT. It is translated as CASSLGTGIPDTQYF.

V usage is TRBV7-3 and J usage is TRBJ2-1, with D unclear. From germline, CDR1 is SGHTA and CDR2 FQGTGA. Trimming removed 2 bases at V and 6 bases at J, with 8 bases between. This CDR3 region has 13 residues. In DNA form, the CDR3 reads TGTGCCAGCAGCTTAGGCTGGGCCAATGAGCAGTTCTTC. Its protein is CASSLGWANEQFF.

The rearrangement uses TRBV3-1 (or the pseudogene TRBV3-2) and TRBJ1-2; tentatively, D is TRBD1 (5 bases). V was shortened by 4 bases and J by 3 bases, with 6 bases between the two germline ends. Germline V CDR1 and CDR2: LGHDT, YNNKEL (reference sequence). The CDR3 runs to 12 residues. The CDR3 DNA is TGTGCCAGCAGCCCGGGGGACTATGGCTACACCTTC. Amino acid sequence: CASSPGDYGYTF.

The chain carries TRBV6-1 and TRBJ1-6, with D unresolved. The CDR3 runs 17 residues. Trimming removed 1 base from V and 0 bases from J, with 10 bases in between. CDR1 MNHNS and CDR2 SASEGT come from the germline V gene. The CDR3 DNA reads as TGTGCCAGCAGTGAAGAGGTGGGGAGCTCCTATAATTCACCCCTCCACTTT. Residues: CASSEEVGSSYNSPLHF.